What follows is one TCR beta chain and its context. Antigen specificity is unknown. A junction boundary mismatches the germline segment, possibly from a read error. Both previously described methods and listed TCR primers were employed to make bulk TCR libraries. MiXCR was run by TCRdb on the PCR reads, yielding one entry per CDR3 protein. The sample holds tens of thousands of distinct CDR3 sequences, around 19% seen once. This sample was included in a study of molecular identifiers for immune sequencing clone quantification. General observations from the study: Barcode collisions between identical TCR molecules could shrink estimates of highly expanded clone sizes.

The CDR3 has 15 residues. The germline CDR1 and CDR2 sequences are SEHNR and FQNEAQ (reference sequence). Sorting recovered naive CD8 T cells on a CD8+CD4-CCR7+CD45RA+ profile. Material: naive CD8+ T cells from blood, with Jurkat cell RNA spiked in. Documented subset: FACS-sorted CD8+CD4-CCR7+CD45RA+ naive T cells. The chain links TRBV7-9 to TRBJ2-7; 10 bases agree with TRBD2. This clonotype was obtained from a human donor in good health. Some libraries in this study had Jurkat cell RNA spiked in. The CDR3: CASSPLAGESCEQYF. In DNA form, the CDR3 reads TGTGCCAGCAGCCCTCTAGCGGGAGAGTCCTGCGAGCAGTACTTC.